Listed below are T cell receptor beta chains from one sample, sequenced in a study of cytomegalovirus exposure and HLA in healthy donors. This table comes from immunoSEQ multiplex PCR, and its TCRdb copy is limited to in-frame clones, with some not included. The table has about 130,000 clones, around four fifths seen once. The sequencing sample was made of PBMCs. These receptors were taken from a female donor in good health and CMV-seronegative. CDR3s include the opening cysteine and the closing phenylalanine or tryptophan.

J,V,length,CDR3
TRBJ1-3,TRBV5-1,15,CASSLGQGGGNTIYF
TRBJ2-5,TRBV2,13,CATMDRGQETQYF
TRBJ2-1,TRBV7-9,14,CASSLGAQHNEQFF
TRBJ2-7,TRBV18,13,CASSAGQGSEQYF
TRBJ1-3,TRBV28,15,CASTTKVVSGNTIYF
TRBJ2-7,TRBV28,16,CASSLSSTGGTHEQYF
TRBJ2-1,TRBV9,15,CASSVDSGSYNEQFF
TRBJ1-1,TRBV29-1,13,CSVGDSSNTEAFF
TRBJ2-3,TRBV27,14,CASSLTSGGDTQYF
TRBJ1-1,TRBV6-6,11,CASRGGAGAFF
TRBJ2-7,TRBV7-6,15,CASSLGGGPWDEQYF
TRBJ2-1,TRBV6-5,13,CASSWPGSDEQFF
TRBJ2-1,TRBV4-2,13,CASSQDLAGVPFF
TRBJ2-7,TRBV5-1,14,CASSQSGTKYEQYF
TRBJ1-1,TRBV19,17,CASSTRLDRGKLYEAFF
TRBJ2-7,TRBV19,12,CASSGRGYEQYF
TRBJ2-5,TRBV4-1,16,CASSQSVGPMAGTQYF
TRBJ1-3,TRBV15,15,CATSNLVGSGNTIYF
TRBJ2-3,TRBV5-4,16,CASSLGAVTSTDTQYF
TRBJ2-7,TRBV6-1,15,CASSELRTGGDEQYF
TRBJ2-5,TRBV14,14,CASSRPSGGETQYF
TRBJ1-1,TRBV5-4,15,CASRIGQSGSTEAFF